This TCR beta chain was identified during a study of OX40 agonist ivuxolimab in advanced cancers. Libraries were prepared by immunoSEQ multiplex PCR; TCRdb keeps only in-frame clonotypes and omits some of them. In the table there are fewer than 85,000 clones, roughly nine tenths of which are singletons. There are 13 residues in the CDR3. V trimming: 5 bases; J trimming: 4 bases; junction bases outside the gene matches: 3. Germline lookup yields CDR1 MNHEY and CDR2 SVGAGI. This sequence joins TRBV6-5 and TRBJ1-2; 8 bases line up with TRBD1. The sequenced sample was CD4+ or CD8+ T cells sorted from blood, obtained in a trial of the OX40 agonist ivuxolimab. This receptor was obtained from an adult with an advanced solid tumor such as melanoma, head and neck, liver or kidney cancer. The CDR3 region has the DNA TGTGCCAGCAGTCCGGACAGGGCCTATGGCTACACCTTC. It specifies CASSPDRAYGYTF.